These 27 T cell receptor beta chains were sequenced from one sample in a study of blood T cell repertoires in COVID-19. The data were produced by immunoSEQ multiplex PCR, yet TCRdb's version contains in-frame clones alone and is incomplete. Seen here are more than 110,000 clones, roughly 80% observed once, and the top ten hold 1.5% to 2%. Sequencing was performed on PBMCs or T cells enriched from blood (not recorded which). These receptors were obtained from a woman in her late teens or twenties who had been exposed to COVID-19.

V is TRBV6-5 and J is TRBJ2-6; 7 positions agree with TRBD1. CDR1 is MNHEY, CDR2 SVGAGI, per germline. This CDR3 comprises 16 residues. With 2 bases clipped from V and 1 base from J, the junction kept 2 bases outside the gene matches. The CDR3 DNA sequence: TGTGCCAGCAGTTACACAGGGGAGTCTGGGGCCAACGTCCTGACTTTC. Protein: CASSYTGESGANVLTF.

The chain joins TRBV5-1 to TRBJ1-2, with D possibly matching TRBD1 (6 bases). V gave up 7 bases and J gave up 13 bases, with 23 bases separating them. CDR3 size: 13 residues. Looked up from germline, CDR1 is SGHRS and CDR2 is YFSETQ. The CDR3 loop is CASGDGGGHRGTF. In nucleotides, the CDR3 is TGCGCCAGCGGAGATGGGGGGGGCCACCGTGGCACCTTC.

The CDR3 here is CASSQGLAGTYEQYF. Here the CDR3 DNA reads TGCGCCAGCAGCCAAGGCCTAGCGGGAACCTACGAGCAGTACTTC. V and J are TRBV4-3 and TRBJ2-7; 9 nucleotides align to TRBD2. This CDR3 has 15 residues. Germline-derived CDR1 and CDR2 are LGHNA and YSLEER. Trimming at V came to 1 base and at J to 2 bases, leaving 3 bases not matched to a gene.

The V call is TRBV6-6, the J call TRBJ2-5, with 13 positions matching TRBD2. V shed 6 bases and J 7 bases; nucleotides not matched to a gene: 20. Germline V gene lookup returns CDR1 MNHNY and CDR2 SVGAGI (reference sequence). This CDR3 is 19 amino acids long. CDR3 bases: TGTGCCAGCAGCTCTCGACCGGGACTAGCGGGACCATTAAGGGGGACCCAGTACTTC. It translates to CASSSRPGLAGPLRGTQYF.

The V gene is TRBV19, the J gene TRBJ1-3, with 7 bases aligning to TRBD1. This CDR3 has 17 residues. From germline, CDR1 is LNHDA and CDR2 SQIVND (reference sequence). Trimming removed 11 bases from V and 0 bases from J; junction bases left unmatched: 16. The CDR3 sequence is CALQGTPKTISGNTIYF. The CDR3 DNA follows: TGTGCCCTACAGGGGACACCAAAAACCATCTCTGGAAACACCATATATTTT.

The gene calls are TRBV11-3 and TRBJ2-1; 7 bases are a match to TRBD1. CDR3 size: 13 residues. Germline trimming cut 5 bases from V and 10 bases from J; bases unmatched to any gene: 8. Per the germline V gene, CDR1 is SGHNT and CDR2 is YENEEA. The CDR3, as DNA: TGTGCCAGCAGCCCGACAGGGCGGTACGAGCAGTTCTTC. It codes for CASSPTGRYEQFF.

This clone has only one observation. The chain employs TRBV4-2 and TRBJ2-7, with a tentative D call TRBD1 (6 bases). V was cut by 4 bases and J by 6 bases, with 22 bases left in between. CDR3 length: 16 amino acids. Germline-derived CDR1 and CDR2 are LGHNA and YNFKEQ. CDR3 region: CASSPSRNTGLSEQYF. In DNA, the CDR3 is TGTGCCAGCAGCCCCTCCCGGAATACAGGGTTATCCGAGCAGTACTTC.

The genes are TRBV5-4 and TRBJ2-7; 7 nucleotides line up with TRBD2. With V trimmed by 7 bases and J by 2 bases, 15 bases remained unmatched. Germline V gene data show CDR1 as SGHNT and CDR2 as YYREEE (reference sequence). This CDR3 is built from 16 residues. CDR3 bases: TGTGCCAGCGCCCCAATTTATGCGGGAGCCACCTACGAGCAGTACTTC. It codes for CASAPIYAGATYEQYF.

The chain uses TRBV6-5 and TRBJ1-1; D gene unclear. The CDR3 is 12 residues long. Germline loops: CDR1 MNHEY, CDR2 SVGAGI. Trimming removed 7 bases at V and 3 bases at J, with 9 bases between. The CDR3 region has the DNA TGTGCCAGCATTGCGGCTGACACTGAAGCTTTCTTT. This codes for CASIAADTEAFF.

The V and J genes are TRBV14 and TRBJ1-2, with 7 bases identical to TRBD1. Per the germline V gene, CDR1 is SGHDN and CDR2 is FVKESK. V trimming: 3 bases; J trimming: 7 bases; junction bases outside the gene matches: 5. This CDR3 is built from 13 residues. The CDR3 here is CASSHTRGSGYTF. In nucleotides, the CDR3 is TGTGCCAGCAGCCACACCAGGGGGTCTGGCTACACCTTC.

The chain uses TRBV24-1 and TRBJ2-1, with TRBD1 identical over 8 bases. Looked up from germline, CDR1 is KGHDR and CDR2 is SFDVKD. Unmatched junction bases numbered 4, after V lost 5 bases and J lost 2 bases. The CDR3 runs to 15 residues. CDR3: CATSVSQGAYNEQFF. DNA for the CDR3: TGTGCCACCAGTGTATCACAGGGGGCCTACAATGAGCAGTTCTTC.

This chain joins TRBV7-8 and TRBJ2-1; 9 positions match TRBD2. V shed 1 base, J shed 7 bases, and the junction held 11 bases outside the gene matches. Germline CDR1 SGHVS, CDR2 FQNEAQ. This CDR3 is 17 amino acids long. This CDR3 is CASSLDPGGRARNEQFF. DNA for the CDR3: TGTGCCAGCAGCTTAGATCCCGGCGGGAGGGCGCGAAATGAGCAGTTCTTC.

The chain couples TRBV7-2 to TRBJ1-1, with D maybe TRBD1 (6 bases). The CDR3 extends over 13 amino acids. Germline-derived CDR1 and CDR2 are SGHTA and FQGNSA. The germline V and J ends were trimmed by 4 bases and 5 bases, with 11 bases remaining between them. The CDR3 DNA follows: TGTGCCAGCAGCTCTAACAGGGTGACTGAAGCTTTCTTT. Residues: CASSSNRVTEAFF. Full variable domain (missing parts from reference TRBV7-2 and TRBJ1-1): GAGVSQSPSNKVTEKGKDVELRCDPISGHTALYWYRQSLGQGLEFLIYFQGNSAPDKSGLPSDRFSAERTGGSVSTLTIQRTQQEDSAVYLCASSSNRVTEAFFGQGTRLTVV.

The chain has TRBV3-1 (or the pseudogene TRBV3-2) and TRBJ1-5; D is undetermined. Per the germline V gene, CDR1 is LGHDT and CDR2 is YNNKEL (reference sequence). This CDR3 spans 14 amino acids. The ends were cut back, 1 base at V and 5 bases at J, with 9 bases in the middle. DNA of the CDR3: TGTGCCAGCAGCCAAGGTGGGCCGGATCAGCCCCAGCATTTT. Amino acid sequence: CASSQGGPDQPQHF.

This rearrangement joins TRBV12-5 to TRBJ1-3, with 7 bases aligning to TRBD1. The J segment lost 5 bases and the V segment lost 1 base, leaving 2 bases of the junction unmatched. Per the germline V gene, CDR1 is LGHNT and CDR2 is FRNRAP. This CDR3 contains 14 residues. For the CDR3, the DNA is TGTGCTAGTGGTTTGGGACAGGGAAGAAACACCATATATTTT. As protein: CASGLGQGRNTIYF.

This clone appeared a few times. This chain uses TRBV2 with TRBJ2-3, with D possibly matching TRBD2 (5 bases). Germline-derived CDR1 and CDR2 are SNHLY and FYNNEI. V lost 4 bases, J lost 4 bases, and 9 bases lay in between. This CDR3 spans 13 amino acids. The CDR3 nucleotides read TGTGCCAGCAGTGTCGGACTCTCAGATACGCAGTATTTT. Translated: CASSVGLSDTQYF. Complete variable domain (other parts from reference TRBV2 and TRBJ2-3): EPEVTQTPSHQVTQMGQEVILRCVPISNHLYFYWYRQILGQKVEFLVSFYNNEISEKSEIFDDQFSVERPDGSNFTLKIRSTKLEDSAMYFCASSVGLSDTQYFGPGTRLTVL.

This sequence joins TRBV27 and TRBJ2-6; the match to TRBD1 covers 10 bases. Trimming removed 3 bases from V and 1 base from J; junction bases left unmatched: 9. Germline-derived CDR1 and CDR2 are MNHEY and SMNVEV (reference sequence). The CDR3 totals 19 residues. This CDR3 is CASSLTPGQGLSGANVLTF. The CDR3, as DNA: TGTGCCAGCAGTTTGACACCGGGACAGGGGTTATCTGGGGCCAACGTCCTGACTTTC.

The rearrangement joins TRBV30 to TRBJ2-5, with 13 bases that match TRBD2. The germline V gene encodes CDR1 GTSNPN and CDR2 SVGIG (reference sequence). The CDR3 is 14 residues long. J lost 5 bases, V lost 3 bases, and 3 bases had no gene match. For the CDR3, the DNA is TGTGCCTGGAGGGGACTAGCGGGACGGGAGACCCAGTACTTC. This codes for CAWRGLAGRETQYF.

This clone was seen many times. This rearrangement joins TRBV24-1 to TRBJ2-5, with TRBD2 matching 11 bases. Germline values: CDR1 KGHDR, CDR2 SFDVKD. CDR3 size: 14 residues. V gave up 5 bases and J gave up 7 bases; unmatched junction bases: 5. The CDR3 coding sequence is TGTGCCACCAGTGGGCTTGGGACTAGCGGGACCCAGTACTTC. It encodes CATSGLGTSGTQYF.

The chain recombines TRBV6-2 or TRBV6-3 with TRBJ2-4, with 9 nucleotides matching TRBD2. The CDR3 is made up of 17 amino acids. After removal of 0 bases from V and 2 bases from J, the junction contained 5 bases not matched to a gene. Looked up from germline, CDR1 is MNHEY and CDR2 is SVGEGT. CDR3 nucleotide sequence: TGTGCCAGCAGTTACTCGATAGCGGGAGCATCCAAAAACATTCAGTACTTC. Its translation: CASSYSIAGASKNIQYF.

As concerns this clone: One end of the junction is discordant with germline, which a read error may explain. V usage is TRBV19 and J usage is TRBJ2-7, with TRBD2 identical over 10 bases. The CDR3 has 17 residues. CDR1 and CDR2 (germline): LNHDA, SQIVND (reference sequence). CDR3 nucleotide sequence: TGTGCCAGTAGTAGAAAAGGTAGCGGGAGGCCCTCCCACGAGCAGTACTTC. This sequence encodes CASSRKGSGRPSHEQYF.

The V and J genes are TRBV7-9 and TRBJ1-2, with D possibly TRBD1 on 5 matching bases. This CDR3 comprises 12 residues. V gave up 5 bases and J gave up 8 bases, with 12 bases separating them. Germline CDR1 and CDR2: SEHNR and FQNEAQ (reference sequence). The CDR3 sequence is CASSGDSAGYTF. CDR3 DNA sequence: TGTGCCAGCAGCGGTGACAGTGCGGGCTACACCTTC.

The sample holds one count of this clone. This sequence joins TRBV6-5 and TRBJ2-1, with no clear D. The length of the CDR3 is 13 residues. The V and J ends lost 6 bases and 0 bases respectively, with 6 bases between them. The germline V gene encodes CDR1 MNHEY and CDR2 SVGAGI. The CDR3: CASSALSYNEQFF. In DNA, the CDR3 is TGTGCCAGCAGCGCGCTCTCCTACAATGAGCAGTTCTTC.

There are a few counts of this clone. The rearrangement links TRBV7-2 to TRBJ2-7, with 8 positions matching TRBD1. Germline CDR1 is SGHTA and CDR2 is FQGNSA. Germline trimming cut 5 bases from V and 5 bases from J; bases unmatched to any gene: 11. The CDR3 has 15 amino acids. Here the CDR3 reads CASSQGYRGVHEQYF. CDR3 sequence (DNA): TGTGCCAGCAGCCAGGGGTACAGGGGGGTCCACGAGCAGTACTTC.

V gene TRBV18 combines with J gene TRBJ1-6, with 9 nucleotides matching TRBD1. CDR3 length: 14 amino acids. J gave up 9 bases and V 3 bases, and 3 bases lay outside the gene matches. Germline V lookup: CDR1 KGHSH, CDR2 LQKENI. This CDR3 reads CASSPWGQGSPLHF. The CDR3 nucleotides are TGTGCCAGCTCACCCTGGGGACAGGGTTCACCCCTCCACTTT.

The chain has TRBV30 and TRBJ2-2, with 12 bases that match TRBD2. This CDR3 spans 15 amino acids. CDR1 and CDR2 (germline): GTSNPN, SVGIG (reference sequence). V dropped 5 bases and J dropped 9; count of bases not matched to a gene: 10. The CDR3, as DNA: TGTGCCTGGGGAAAGACTAGCGGGAGTAGTTGGGAGCTGTTTTTT. Residues: CAWGKTSGSSWELFF.

The chain recombines TRBV10-2 with TRBJ1-2, with 8 bases identical to TRBD1. The V and J ends lost 2 bases and 2 bases, in that order; junction bases with no gene match: 7. Germline V gives CDR1 WSHSY, CDR2 SAAADI. The CDR3 spans 16 residues. CDR3 protein: CASSEPTDRDNYGYTF. The CDR3 region has the DNA TGCGCCAGCAGTGAGCCGACGGACAGGGACAACTATGGCTACACCTTC.